The rows below give T cell receptor beta chains drawn from one sample of a study of T cell responses to AZD1222 COVID-19 vaccine. This table comes from immunoSEQ multiplex PCR, and its TCRdb copy is limited to in-frame clones, with some not included. This sample carries around 130,000 clones, approximately 93% of them seen once, and the ten largest clones take about 5%. The input for sequencing was peripheral blood, taken on day 0 of AZD1222 vaccination. Every receptor here comes from an adult in good health. The CDR3 runs from the conserved cysteine through the conserved F or W. A D gene is named only where the DNA matches it firmly. Clone size appears in some rows only: once, few, many, or a class for an expanded clone.

CDR3nt	CDR3aa	d_gene	abundance	j_gene	v_gene
TGCGCCAGCAGCCAAGATGGAGAGGAAAAACTGTTTTTT	CASSQDGEEKLFF	.	.	TRBJ1-4	TRBV4-3
TGTGCCAGCAGCTTGGGTGGGAGGACAGGGCCTGGAAACACCATATATTTT	CASSLGGRTGPGNTIYF	TRBD1	once	TRBJ1-3	TRBV5-4
TGTGCCAGCAGTCCCGGTGGGTTGGGAGCTGGAAACACCATATATTTT	CASSPGGLGAGNTIYF	.	.	TRBJ1-3	TRBV28
TGTGCCAGCAGTGAATTTGGGACAGCGGGGAACACTGAAGCTTTCTTT	CASSEFGTAGNTEAFF	TRBD1	.	TRBJ1-1	TRBV25-1
TGTGCCAGCAGTGCAAACAGGGGAAGGGCTGAAAAACTGTTTTTT	CASSANRGRAEKLFF	TRBD1	.	TRBJ1-4	TRBV27
TGTGCCAGCAGTTGGGTAGTCTACGAGCAGTACTTC	CASSWVVYEQYF	.	.	TRBJ2-7	TRBV6-2/TRBV6-3
TGTGCCACCAGCAGATCCACCGGGGAGCTGTTTTTT	CATSRSTGELFF	.	.	TRBJ2-2	TRBV15
TGTGCCAGCAGCTTACCCGCCAAAGGTGCAGGGCAGCCCCAGCATTTT	CASSLPAKGAGQPQHF	.	.	TRBJ1-5	TRBV7-8
TGTGCCAGCAGCCCTAAGGGGACAGGGGGCTGGTCTGGGGCCAACGTCCTGACTTTC	CASSPKGTGGWSGANVLTF	TRBD1	.	TRBJ2-6	TRBV13
TGTGCCAGTAGTATTTTCGGACTAGCGGGTACCCCCTCCGTAGGAGAGACCCAGTACTTC	CASSIFGLAGTPSVGETQYF	TRBD2	once	TRBJ2-5	TRBV19
TGTGCCAGCAGCCAGATTCTCCTAAACAGGGAAAGGTTCTACGAGCAGTACTTC	CASSQILLNRERFYEQYF	.	.	TRBJ2-7	TRBV3-1/TRBV3-2
TGTGCCAGCAGTCTCGCCCTATATAGCAATCAGCCCCAGCATTTT	CASSLALYSNQPQHF	.	.	TRBJ1-5	TRBV27
TGTGCCTGGAGTGCAGGAGTTTCTGGAAACACCATATATTTT	CAWSAGVSGNTIYF	.	.	TRBJ1-3	TRBV30
TGTGCCAGCAGCTTGGGACTAGCGGGGGGAGAGACCCAGTACTTC	CASSLGLAGGETQYF	TRBD2	.	TRBJ2-5	TRBV5-6
TGTGCCAGCAGCCAAGGGCTTGTATACGAGCAGTACTTC	CASSQGLVYEQYF	.	.	TRBJ2-7	TRBV3-1/TRBV3-2
TGCGCCAGCAGCCAAGATTTGACCCCGAAAATCCGAAACACCATATATTTT	CASSQDLTPKIRNTIYF	.	once	TRBJ1-3	TRBV4-3
TGTGCCAGCAGTAAGACAGGGGGCGGCGACGAGCAGTACTTC	CASSKTGGGDEQYF	TRBD1	.	TRBJ2-7	TRBV6-2/TRBV6-3
TGTGCCAGTAGGGATCACAGCTCCTACGAGCAGTACTTC	CASRDHSSYEQYF	.	.	TRBJ2-7	TRBV19
TGTGCCAGCAGCTTAGCGGGAGGGTCCTACGAGCAGTACTTC	CASSLAGGSYEQYF	TRBD2	.	TRBJ2-7	TRBV11-2
TGCGCCAGCAGCTTTGACAGGGGCTACGAGCAGTACTTC	CASSFDRGYEQYF	TRBD1	.	TRBJ2-7	TRBV4-1
TGTGCCATCAGTGCCGACAGGGTACACTATGGCTACACCTTC	CAISADRVHYGYTF	TRBD1	.	TRBJ1-2	TRBV10-3
TGTGCCAGCTCACCACTGAGGGGCGCCTGGAACACTGAAGCTTTCTTT	CASSPLRGAWNTEAFF	.	.	TRBJ1-1	TRBV18
TGCGCCAGCAGCACCAGCGGGGGGGCGGTAGATACGCAGTATTTT	CASSTSGGAVDTQYF	TRBD2	.	TRBJ2-3	TRBV5-1
TGTGCCAGCAGTTTATCAAGAAACAATGAGCAGTTCTTC	CASSLSRNNEQFF	.	.	TRBJ2-1	TRBV28
TGTGCCACCAGTGAAGAAGACAGGGGAGGGAACACTGAAGCTTTCTTT	CATSEEDRGGNTEAFF	TRBD1	once	TRBJ1-1	TRBV24-1
TGCGCCAGCAGCTTGGTTGCAGAGTCGAACACTGAAGCTTTCTTT	CASSLVAESNTEAFF	.	.	TRBJ1-1	TRBV5-1
TGTGCCATCAGTGAGATGACAGTCTACGAGCAGTACTTC	CAISEMTVYEQYF	.	.	TRBJ2-7	TRBV10-3
TGTGCCAGCAGCCCGAAACAGGGCTTCCATAATTCACCCCTCCACTTT	CASSPKQGFHNSPLHF	.	.	TRBJ1-6	TRBV7-8
TGTGCCACGAAACAGGGGGCAAGCAATCAGCCCCAGCATTTT	CATKQGASNQPQHF	TRBD1	.	TRBJ1-5	TRBV27
TGTGCCAGCAGGGGAACAGGCACAGATACGCAGTATTTT	CASRGTGTDTQYF	.	.	TRBJ2-3	TRBV27
TGTGCCAGCAGCCGTATGGGGGGAACTGAAGCTTTCTTT	CASSRMGGTEAFF	.	.	TRBJ1-1	TRBV7-9
TGTGCCACTGTCAGGGGTAACACCGGGGAGCTGTTTTTT	CATVRGNTGELFF	.	.	TRBJ2-2	TRBV19
TGTGCCAGCAGCGTAGGAGGGATACCACAAGAGACCCAGTACTTC	CASSVGGIPQETQYF	.	.	TRBJ2-5	TRBV9
TGTGCCAGCAGTGGGGACAGTCGTGAAGCTTTCTTT	CASSGDSREAFF	TRBD1	.	TRBJ1-1	TRBV25-1
TGTGCCAGCAGTACGGGACAGCCTTACGAGCAGTACTTC	CASSTGQPYEQYF	TRBD1	.	TRBJ2-7	TRBV6-2/TRBV6-3
TGTGCCAGCAGCTTAGAGGGACAGGGGGAATCCTATGGCTACACCTTC	CASSLEGQGESYGYTF	TRBD1	.	TRBJ1-2	TRBV7-9
TGCAGCGTTGCTCACAGGGGGGACTACGAGCAGTACTTC	CSVAHRGDYEQYF	TRBD1	.	TRBJ2-7	TRBV29-1
TGTGCCAGTAGTCCCTCCCCCGGCGCCGACCGCTACGAGCAGTACTTC	CASSPSPGADRYEQYF	.	.	TRBJ2-7	TRBV19
TGTGCCAGCAGTGATTCCCGTACCTACGAGCAGTACTTC	CASSDSRTYEQYF	.	.	TRBJ2-7	TRBV25-1
TGCGCCAGCAGCCCGGACAGGGGTTTAGGCCAGCCCCAGCATTTT	CASSPDRGLGQPQHF	TRBD1	once	TRBJ1-5	TRBV4-3
TGTGCCAGCAGCGTAGACTTGCGGGGGGCAAGCTCCTACAATGAGCAGTTCTTC	CASSVDLRGASSYNEQFF	TRBD2	.	TRBJ2-1	TRBV9
TGCAGCGTCGCCCAGACAGGGGGCTACTACGAGCAGTACTTC	CSVAQTGGYYEQYF	TRBD1	few	TRBJ2-7	TRBV29-1
TGTGCCAGCAGCTTAAGTGCGGGAGGTGGGACAGATACGCAGTATTTT	CASSLSAGGGTDTQYF	TRBD2	.	TRBJ2-3	TRBV11-2
TGTGCCAGCAGCTTGTTACAGCTCGCGAACACCGGGGAGCTGTTTTTT	CASSLLQLANTGELFF	.	.	TRBJ2-2	TRBV5-6
TGTGCCAGCAGTGAATGGGGGGGGAACACTGAAGCTTTCTTT	CASSEWGGNTEAFF	.	.	TRBJ1-1	TRBV6-1
TGCGCCAGCAGCTTGGAGGGCCGCCGTGTGGCCACTGAAAAACTGTTTTTT	CASSLEGRRVATEKLFF	.	.	TRBJ1-4	TRBV5-1
TGTGCCAGCCACCCGTATTTACAGGGGTGGAACACTGAAGCTTTCTTT	CASHPYLQGWNTEAFF	TRBD1	.	TRBJ1-1	TRBV28
TGTGCCAGCAGTTTATCGGGGGCCTACGAGCAGTACTTC	CASSLSGAYEQYF	.	.	TRBJ2-7	TRBV27